The 22 T cell receptor beta chains presented below share a single source sample, sequenced in a study of T-cell reconstitution after alpha-beta-depleted transplantation in children. Using unique molecular identifiers, the investigators prepared the TCRbeta library. TCRdb reprocessed the PCR reads with MiXCR, giving one entry per CDR3 protein. The sample has 550,000 to 600,000 distinct CDR3 sequences, roughly 23% seen once. The sample in question was PBMCs, mostly from graft donor cells, obtained 360 days after TCRalphabeta/CD19-depleted stem cell transplant. These receptors were collected from a boy under two years old who had a stem cell transplant for acute myeloid leukemia, so the T cells may come from the graft donor.

The table lists this clonotype with a few counts. The chain has TRBV25-1 and TRBJ2-5; D gene ambiguous. Germline CDR1 reads MGHDK; CDR2 reads SYGVNS. The V end lost 3 bases, the J end lost 3 bases, and 8 bases lay between the germline ends. The CDR3 has 13 amino acids. The CDR3 spells CASSEFGKETQYF. CDR3 DNA: TGTGCCAGCAGTGAGTTTGGGAAAGAGACCCAGTACTTC.

The chain recombines TRBV20-1 with TRBJ1-1; 7 bases align to TRBD1. The CDR3 contains 12 residues. With V trimmed by 1 base and J by 4 bases, 0 bases remained unmatched. The germline gives CDR1 DFQATT, CDR2 SNEGSKA (reference sequence). In DNA, the CDR3 is TGCAGTGCTAGAGGGACAGGCACTGAAGCTTTCTTT. This codes for CSARGTGTEAFF.

The table lists this clonotype with many counts. The chain is built from TRBV28 and TRBJ1-6, with D hard to call. From germline, CDR1 is MDHEN and CDR2 SYDVKM. V lost 1 base to trimming and J lost 5 bases, with 12 bases between them. The CDR3 totals 16 residues. As DNA, the CDR3 is TGTGCCAGCAGTTTATTCCTGGGCGTAAATAATTCACCCCTCCACTTT. This codes for CASSLFLGVNNSPLHF.

J is TRBJ2-3 and V is TRBV7-8; D is undetermined. Trimming shortened V by 5 bases and J by 5 bases, and 8 bases separated the two germline ends. Germline CDR1 reads SGHVS; CDR2 reads FQNEAQ. This CDR3 contains 12 residues. CDR3 in amino acids: CASSHTGDTQYF. The CDR3 region has the DNA TGTGCCAGCAGCCATACGGGAGATACGCAGTATTTT.

There are many counts of this clonotype. This chain connects TRBV20-1 to TRBJ2-1; 10 bases match TRBD2. The CDR3 runs 14 residues. After removal of 6 bases from V and 3 bases from J, the junction contained 5 bases not matched to a gene. Germline assignment: CDR1 DFQATT and CDR2 SNEGSKA (reference sequence). The CDR3 coding sequence is TGCAGTGCGTCCGGGACTAGCGTCTACAATGAGCAGTTCTTC. Translated: CSASGTSVYNEQFF.

This clonotype appeared many times. This chain uses TRBV13 with TRBJ2-3; TRBD1 agrees at 8 bases. CDR1 and CDR2 from the germline V gene are PRHDT and FYEKMQ (reference sequence). J lost 4 bases, V lost 9 bases, and 6 bases had no gene match. This CDR3 has 13 residues. CDR3 DNA sequence: TGTGCCAGAGAATGGACAGGGTCAGATACGCAGTATTTT. Protein sequence: CAREWTGSDTQYF. Complete variable domain (other parts from reference TRBV13 and TRBJ2-3): AAGVIQSPRHLIKEKRETATLKCYPIPRHDTVYWYQQGPGQDPQFLISFYEKMQSDKGSIPDRFSAQQFSDYHSELNMSSLELGDSALYFCAREWTGSDTQYFGPGTRLTVL.

In its sample, this clonotype was seen a few times. The genes are TRBV19 and TRBJ2-1; tentative D call: TRBD2 (7 bases). The CDR3 totals 15 residues. V lost 3 bases, J lost 8 bases, and 17 bases lay in between. CDR1 is LNHDA, CDR2 SQIVND, per germline (reference sequence). CDR3: CASSIVRGGSDEQFF. In nucleotides, the CDR3 is TGTGCCAGTAGTATCGTGAGGGGGGGCTCCGATGAGCAGTTCTTC.

The chain couples TRBV28 to TRBJ1-5; unclear D gene. This CDR3 has 14 residues. Trimming left V 3 bases short and J 2 bases short, with 8 bases between. Germline V gives CDR1 MDHEN, CDR2 SYDVKM. The CDR3 nucleotides read TGTGCCAGCAGTTTTCTTAGCGGCAATCAGCCCCAGCATTTT. Translated, it gives CASSFLSGNQPQHF.

This clonotype was seen repeatedly, ten times or more. This chain links TRBV4-3 with TRBJ1-5, with D possibly TRBD1 on 6 matching bases. Germline V gives CDR1 LGHNA, CDR2 YSLEER. CDR3 length equals 17 residues. Trimming stripped 0 bases from V and 9 bases from J, with 21 bases between. The CDR3 nucleotides are TGCGCCAGCAGCCAAGAGCCATTATTGGCAGGGGCCGCGCCCCAGCATTTT. Encoded protein: CASSQEPLLAGAAPQHF.

The chain recombines TRBV20-1 with TRBJ2-5; D remains ambiguous. The germline CDR1 and CDR2 sequences are DFQATT and SNEGSKA (reference sequence). This CDR3 is 10 amino acids long. With 0 bases removed from V and 5 bases from J, the gap between germline ends came to 1 base. CDR3 nucleotide sequence: TGCAGTGCTAGAGACGAGACCCAGTACTTC. Protein: CSARDETQYF.

The table lists this clonotype with a few counts. This chain connects TRBV6-6 to TRBJ1-2, with 7 nucleotides matching TRBD1. CDR1 and CDR2 from the germline V gene are MNHNY and SVGAGI (reference sequence). This CDR3 region has 13 residues. V lost 6 bases, J lost 8 bases, and 9 bases stayed unmatched. In DNA, the CDR3 is TGTGCCAGCAGCCTCGACAGGGTGACAGGCTACACCTTC. As protein: CASSLDRVTGYTF.

The chain is built from TRBV15 and TRBJ2-3; D is perhaps TRBD2 (6 bases). CDR1 is LNHNV, CDR2 YYDKDF, per germline (reference sequence). Trimming took 1 base from V and 1 from J, leaving 15 bases between them. This CDR3 has 17 amino acids. Here the CDR3 DNA reads TGTGCCACCAGCAGAGTCCCCCTATGGGGGGGCACAGATACGCAGTATTTT. As protein: CATSRVPLWGGTDTQYF.

In this sample, this clonotype turned up many times. The chain joins TRBV29-1 to TRBJ2-3; D is perhaps TRBD1 (5 bases). Between the trimmed V and J ends, which lost 4 bases and 3 bases, there was a span of 11 bases. CDR3 size: 13 residues. CDR1 is SQVTM, CDR2 ANQGSEA, per germline. The DNA of the CDR3 is TGCAGCGTTGTCAGGGCCGGGACAGATACGCAGTATTTT. Protein: CSVVRAGTDTQYF.

The V call is TRBV27, the J call TRBJ2-7; no reliable D call. The CDR3 loop spans 12 amino acids. V was trimmed by 6 bases and J by 4 bases, leaving 10 bases between them. Germline V gene data show CDR1 as MNHEY and CDR2 as SMNVEV (reference sequence). CDR3 amino acids: CASSPSPYEQYF. As DNA, the CDR3 is TGTGCCAGCAGCCCATCCCCTTACGAGCAGTACTTC.

This clonotype occurred a few times. V gene TRBV20-1 combines with J gene TRBJ1-2; no reliable D call. This CDR3 has 11 residues. Trimming took 6 bases from V and 3 from J, leaving 8 bases between them. From germline, CDR1 is DFQATT and CDR2 SNEGSKA (reference sequence). The CDR3 DNA sequence: TGCAGTGCCGCCCCCCACTATGGCTACACCTTC. Encoded protein: CSAAPHYGYTF.

The gene calls are TRBV12-3 or TRBV12-4 and TRBJ2-1; 8 bases are a match to TRBD2. V dropped 5 bases and J dropped 7; count of bases not matched to a gene: 13. The CDR3 contains 16 residues. The CDR3: CASSPVGGALQNEQFF. The DNA for the CDR3 is TGTGCCAGCAGTCCCGTCGGGGGGGCCTTGCAGAATGAGCAGTTCTTC.

The chain joins TRBV28 to TRBJ2-5, with TRBD2 identical over 8 bases. Germline CDR1 MDHEN, CDR2 SYDVKM. The J segment lost 5 bases and the V segment lost 0 bases, leaving 2 bases of the junction unmatched. The CDR3 has 14 amino acids. The CDR3 here is CASSLWASGETQYF. The CDR3 nucleotides read TGTGCCAGCAGTTTATGGGCTAGCGGGGAGACCCAGTACTTC.

This chain uses TRBV4-3 with TRBJ1-2; 11 bases are shared with TRBD1. The ends lost 0 bases at V and 4 bases at J; junction bases unmatched: 4. CDR3 length: 16 residues. Germline V CDR1 and CDR2: LGHNA, YSLEER. CDR3 protein: CASSQDSGTGGYGYTF. Here the CDR3 DNA reads TGCGCCAGCAGCCAAGATAGCGGGACAGGGGGCTATGGCTACACCTTC.

The chain uses TRBV20-1 and TRBJ2-5; D might be TRBD1 (6 bases). V was trimmed by 1 base and J by 0 bases, leaving 12 bases between them. The CDR3 runs to 15 residues. Germline V gene data show CDR1 as DFQATT and CDR2 as SNEGSKA (reference sequence). The CDR3 spells CSARGYRAYQETQYF. CDR3 in DNA: TGCAGTGCTAGAGGGTACAGGGCGTACCAAGAGACCCAGTACTTC.

This clonotype was counted at least ten times. This sequence joins TRBV12-3 or TRBV12-4 and TRBJ2-3; possible D gene TRBD1, 5 bases. The length of the CDR3 is 15 residues. V was trimmed by 7 bases and J by 1 base, leaving 15 bases between them. CDR3 DNA: TGTGCCAGCACCCTAGGGGAAAGGGGCACAGATACGCAGTATTTT. Translating gives CASTLGERGTDTQYF.

The gene calls are TRBV7-9 and TRBJ1-1, with D hard to call. Trimming left V 5 bases short and J 1 base short, with 11 bases between. Germline V gene lookup returns CDR1 SEHNR and CDR2 FQNEAQ (reference sequence). The CDR3 is 14 amino acids. The CDR3 nucleotides read TGTGCCAGCAGCACAACTACCCAGAACACTGAAGCTTTCTTT. This codes for CASSTTTQNTEAFF.

This chain links TRBV4-2 with TRBJ2-5, with D perhaps matching TRBD1 or TRBD2 (6 bases each). The CDR3 extends over 19 amino acids. V was cut by 4 bases and J by 5 bases, with 29 bases left in between. Germline values: CDR1 LGHNA, CDR2 YNFKEQ. The CDR3 protein is CASSPPDQGTRKSWETQYF. The CDR3 nucleotides are TGTGCCAGCAGCCCTCCCGATCAGGGGACTCGCAAAAGCTGGGAGACCCAGTACTTC.